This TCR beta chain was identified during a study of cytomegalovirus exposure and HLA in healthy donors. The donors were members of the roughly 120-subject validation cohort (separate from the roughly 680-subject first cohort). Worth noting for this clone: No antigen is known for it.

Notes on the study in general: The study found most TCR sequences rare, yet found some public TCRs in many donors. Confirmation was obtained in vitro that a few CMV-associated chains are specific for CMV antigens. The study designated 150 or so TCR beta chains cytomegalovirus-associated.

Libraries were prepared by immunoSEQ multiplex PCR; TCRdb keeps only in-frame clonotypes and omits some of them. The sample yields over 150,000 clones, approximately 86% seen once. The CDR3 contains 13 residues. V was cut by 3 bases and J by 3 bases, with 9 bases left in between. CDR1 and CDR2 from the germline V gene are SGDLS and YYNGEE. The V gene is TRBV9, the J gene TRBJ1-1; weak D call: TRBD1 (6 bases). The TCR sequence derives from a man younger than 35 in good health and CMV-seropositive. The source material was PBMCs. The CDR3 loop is CASSGRQDTEAFF. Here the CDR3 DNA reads TGTGCCAGCAGCGGACGACAGGACACTGAAGCTTTCTTT.